The 32 T cell receptor beta chains below all came from one sample that was sequenced in a study of T cell responses to AZD1222 COVID-19 vaccine (dated by TCRdb to about 2021). The library was prepared using the immunoSEQ multiplex PCR assay. Entries here come from immuneACCESS through TCRdb and include only in-frame sequences with V and J called. Some clones fail to appear in such tables; in the studies checked, an unresolved V gene covers under half of the shortfall, and the cause of the remainder is unknown. The sample table contains 95,000 to 150,000 clones; only one count was recorded for about 92% of them. About 1.1% of the sample goes to the ten largest clones. This specimen's time point label, per the study, means: baseline before first vaccination. The sample was peripheral blood, taken on day 0 of AZD1222 vaccination. These receptors all stem from an adult in good health.

The V and J genes are TRBV7-9 and TRBJ1-2, with TRBD1 as a possible D gene (5 bases). In germline, CDR1 is SEHNR, CDR2 FQNEAQ (reference sequence). V was clipped by 5 bases and J by 8 bases, with 18 bases between them. CDR3 length: 14 amino acids. This chain's CDR3 is CASSPGGGDRGYTF. The DNA of the CDR3 is TGTGCCAGCAGCCCCGGTGGAGGAGACAGAGGCTACACCTTC.

This chain links TRBV10-3 with TRBJ2-3; the D is unclear. V lost 0 bases, J lost 3 bases, and 1 base lay in between. The germline CDR1 and CDR2 sequences are ENHRY and SYGVKD. The CDR3 is 12 residues long. In DNA, the CDR3 is TGTGCCATCAGTGAGTCAACAGATACGCAGTATTTT. This gives the protein CAISESTDTQYF.

The V gene is TRBV2, the J gene TRBJ1-5; D ambiguous. Germline CDR1 is SNHLY and CDR2 is FYNNEI. The CDR3 covers 14 residues. V was shortened by 3 bases and J by 8 bases, with 14 bases between the two germline ends. CDR3 region: CASSDWRISEPQHF. The DNA of the CDR3 is TGTGCCAGCAGTGATTGGCGGATATCTGAGCCCCAGCATTTT. Drawing the rest from reference TRBV2 and TRBJ1-5, the complete variable domain is EPEVTQTPSHQVTQMGQEVILRCVPISNHLYFYWYRQILGQKVEFLVSFYNNEISEKSEIFDDQFSVERPDGSNFTLKIRSTKLEDSAMYFCASSDWRISEPQHFGDGTRLSIL.

The chain combines TRBV19 with TRBJ2-2; TRBD2 agrees at 11 bases. The V gene's germline CDR1 is LNHDA and CDR2 SQIVND (reference sequence). Unmatched junction bases numbered 5, after V lost 8 bases and J lost 3 bases. This CDR3 comprises 15 residues. The CDR3, as DNA: TGTGCCAGTCGTAGCGGGAGGGCCTACACCGGGGAGCTGTTTTTT. Protein: CASRSGRAYTGELFF.

The rearrangement joins TRBV7-6 to TRBJ2-1, with 7 nucleotides matching TRBD1. The V segment lost 5 bases and the J segment 0 bases; nucleotides outside the gene matches: 7. In germline, CDR1 is SGHVS, CDR2 FNYEAQ. The CDR3 sequence is 16 residues long. The CDR3 loop reads CASSRGGPSSYNEQFF. In DNA, the CDR3 is TGTGCCAGCAGCCGAGGGGGCCCCAGCTCCTACAATGAGCAGTTCTTC.

The CDR3 loop reads CASSPRGSGRYQETQYF. Written as DNA, the CDR3 is TGTGCCAGCAGTCCCCGGGGTAGCGGGAGATACCAAGAGACCCAGTACTTC. The chain uses TRBV27 and TRBJ2-5; 9 nucleotides align to TRBD2. J was trimmed by 0 bases and V by 5 bases; bases with no gene match: 10. The V gene's germline CDR1 is MNHEY and CDR2 SMNVEV (reference sequence). The CDR3 has 17 residues.

The V call is TRBV3-1 (or the pseudogene TRBV3-2), the J call TRBJ2-1; TRBD2 aligns across 13 bases. CDR3 length: 15 residues. The germline gives CDR1 LGHDT, CDR2 YNNKEL (reference sequence). V lost 4 bases to trimming and J lost 7 bases; unmatched junction nucleotides: 4. The DNA of the CDR3 is TGTGCCAGCAGCCCTACTAGCGGGAGGGGAAATGAGCAGTTCTTC. It is translated as CASSPTSGRGNEQFF.

This clone was observed a single time. V usage is TRBV7-6 and J usage is TRBJ1-1, with unresolved D. The CDR3 has 13 residues. The germline CDR1 and CDR2 sequences are SGHVS and FNYEAQ. Trimming took off 2 bases at V and 5 bases at J, with 9 bases between the two ends. CDR3 region: CASSLYGVTEAFF. In DNA, the CDR3 is TGTGCCAGCAGCTTATACGGGGTAACTGAAGCTTTCTTT.

This chain links TRBV6-5 with TRBJ1-1; 9 positions agree with TRBD1. V shed 5 bases and J 4 bases; nucleotides not matched to a gene: 5. CDR3 length equals 14 residues. Germline V CDR1 and CDR2: MNHEY, SVGAGI. The CDR3 DNA follows: TGTGCCAGCAGTCCCCCGGACAGGGGCACTGAAGCTTTCTTT. It translates to CASSPPDRGTEAFF.

The V gene is TRBV3-1 (or the pseudogene TRBV3-2), the J gene TRBJ1-2; 8 bases align to TRBD1. Per germline, CDR1 LGHDT and CDR2 YNNKEL (reference sequence). The CDR3 consists of 15 residues. The V and J ends lost 3 bases and 4 bases, in that order; junction bases with no gene match: 7. The CDR3 is CASSHQDRVAYGYTF. In DNA form, the CDR3 reads TGTGCCAGCAGCCACCAGGACAGGGTGGCCTATGGCTACACCTTC.

The genes are TRBV30 and TRBJ2-5; D unresolved. CDR3 length: 14 residues. Trimming left V 0 bases short and J 4 bases short, with 12 bases between. Germline V CDR1 and CDR2: GTSNPN, SVGIG (reference sequence). The CDR3 reads CAWSVNSLGETQYF. For the CDR3, the DNA is TGTGCCTGGAGTGTTAATAGTCTTGGAGAGACCCAGTACTTC.

J is TRBJ2-3 and V is TRBV7-8; TRBD1 or TRBD2 may be the D gene (6 bases each). The CDR3 spans 18 residues. Trimming pared 5 bases from V and 1 base from J, leaving 22 bases between. CDR1 and CDR2 from the germline V gene are SGHVS and FQNEAQ. The CDR3 DNA follows: TGTGCCAGCAGCCCGGGGGCCACGCGGGGTAGTGGCACAGATACGCAGTATTTT. Protein: CASSPGATRGSGTDTQYF. The complete variable domain, with remaining parts taken from reference TRBV7-8 and TRBJ2-3, reads GAGVSQSPRYKVAKRGQDVALRCDPISGHVSLFWYQQALGQGPEFLTYFQNEAQLDKSGLPSDRFFAERPEGSVSTLKIQRTQQEDSAVYLCASSPGATRGSGTDTQYFGPGTRLTVL.

The chain links TRBV7-8 to TRBJ1-2; no definite D call. V dropped 5 bases and J dropped 1 base, with 11 bases sitting between them. Germline V CDR1 and CDR2: SGHVS, FQNEAQ. The CDR3 loop spans 14 amino acids. CDR3 amino acids: CASSLRPFNYGYTF. The DNA for the CDR3 is TGTGCCAGCAGCCTCCGACCGTTTAACTATGGCTACACCTTC.

J is TRBJ1-4 and V is TRBV9, with D possibly matching TRBD1 (5 bases). V was trimmed by 0 bases and J by 8 bases, leaving 14 bases between them. Germline lookup yields CDR1 SGDLS and CDR2 YYNGEE. The length of the CDR3 is 15 residues. The CDR3 spells CASSVGGREGEKLFF. CDR3 bases: TGTGCCAGCAGCGTAGGTGGCAGGGAGGGGGAAAAACTGTTTTTT.

The CDR3 region is CASSRTGLNTEAFF. DNA for the CDR3: TGTGCCAGCAGCCGTACAGGGCTGAACACTGAAGCTTTCTTT. V is TRBV7-3 and J is TRBJ1-1; D is perhaps TRBD1 (6 bases). The CDR3 is 14 residues long. CDR1 is SGHTA and CDR2 is FQGTGA in the germline V gene. Trimming took off 5 bases at V and 0 bases at J, with 10 bases between the two ends.

V is TRBV29-1 and J is TRBJ2-4; weak D call: TRBD1 (6 bases). Per the germline V gene, CDR1 is SQVTM and CDR2 is ANQGSEA. V was shortened by 4 bases and J by 1 base, with 29 bases between the two germline ends. The CDR3 loop spans 20 amino acids. CDR3 coding DNA: TGCAGCGTTGCGAGATCCCCACAGGGAGACGTTATTCCGGCCAAAAACATTCAGTACTTC. Encoded protein: CSVARSPQGDVIPAKNIQYF.

The rearrangement joins TRBV5-1 to TRBJ1-1; D is uncertain. V lost 4 bases and J 0 bases, leaving 13 bases between the germline ends. From germline, CDR1 is SGHRS and CDR2 YFSETQ. This CDR3 has 15 amino acids. The CDR3 sequence: CASSPRSRMNTEAFF. CDR3 DNA sequence: TGCGCCAGCAGCCCACGGTCACGGATGAACACTGAAGCTTTCTTT.

V gene TRBV4-1 combines with J gene TRBJ1-1; 12 bases are a match to TRBD1. The V gene's germline CDR1 is MGHRA and CDR2 YSYEKL. The V and J ends lost 6 bases and 5 bases, in that order; junction bases with no gene match: 7. The CDR3 is made up of 15 amino acids. CDR3 coding DNA: TGCGCCAGCAGGGGGACAGGGGGCGCGAGGACTGAAGCTTTCTTT. Amino acid sequence: CASRGTGGARTEAFF.

The rearrangement links TRBV28 to TRBJ1-3; weak D call: TRBD1 (6 bases). V was pared by 7 bases and J by 0 bases, with 13 bases between. Germline V gene sequence: CDR1 MDHEN, CDR2 SYDVKM. The length of the CDR3 is 15 residues. As DNA, the CDR3 is TGTGCCAGCATTATAGGGGGGGGCTCTGGAAACACCATATATTTT. Protein: CASIIGGGSGNTIYF.

This clone has a single count. The chain couples TRBV10-3 to TRBJ2-5; D is uncertain. The CDR3 consists of 11 residues. Germline V gene lookup returns CDR1 ENHRY and CDR2 SYGVKD. Trimming pared 6 bases from V and 2 bases from J, leaving 4 bases between. CDR3 DNA: TGTGCCATCAGACAGCAAGAGACCCAGTACTTC. Its translation: CAIRQQETQYF.

The gene calls are TRBV3-1 (or the pseudogene TRBV3-2) and TRBJ2-4, with 7 bases matching TRBD1. The CDR3 totals 17 residues. The V gene's germline CDR1 is LGHDT and CDR2 YNNKEL (reference sequence). V shed 4 bases and J 0 bases; nucleotides not matched to a gene: 9. This CDR3 reads CASSLHLTGRAKNIQYF. DNA of the CDR3: TGTGCCAGCAGCCTCCACCTGACAGGGAGAGCCAAAAACATTCAGTACTTC.

The rearrangement uses TRBV12-5 and TRBJ2-5; perhaps TRBD1 as D (6 bases). The germline V gene encodes CDR1 LGHNT and CDR2 FRNRAP. The CDR3 is 14 residues long. Trimming shortened V by 5 bases and J by 0 bases, and 10 bases separated the two germline ends. The CDR3 sequence: CASGLGTNQETQYF. CDR3 DNA sequence: TGTGCTAGTGGTCTCGGGACAAACCAAGAGACCCAGTACTTC.

J is TRBJ2-2 and V is TRBV28, with 13 bases fitting TRBD2. Germline V gene data show CDR1 as MDHEN and CDR2 as SYDVKM. This CDR3 has 15 residues. V lost 5 bases to trimming and J lost 7 bases; unmatched junction nucleotides: 4. The CDR3 DNA sequence: TGTGCCAGCAGTGGCGGACTAGCGGGGGTCGGGGAGCTGTTTTTT. It is translated as CASSGGLAGVGELFF.

The table lists this clone with a count of one. This chain links TRBV19 with TRBJ1-1, with TRBD1 matching 10 bases. The CDR3 consists of 14 residues. Germline-derived CDR1 and CDR2 are LNHDA and SQIVND (reference sequence). Losses at the gene ends were 6 bases for V and 14 bases for J; bases not matched to a gene: 15. The CDR3 sequence: CASSDRGPTPRWFF. CDR3 nucleotide sequence: TGTGCCAGTAGCGACAGGGGGCCGACGCCCCGATGGTTCTTT.

The CDR3: CATLAGGLGYTF. CDR3 DNA: TGTGCCACCCTTGCGGGGGGCTTAGGCTACACCTTC. The chain couples TRBV10-3 to TRBJ1-2, with D possibly TRBD1 on 6 matching bases. The germline gives CDR1 ENHRY, CDR2 SYGVKD. Trimming took off 10 bases at V and 8 bases at J, with 17 bases between the two ends. This CDR3 region has 12 residues.

The chain uses TRBV12-3 or TRBV12-4 and TRBJ2-2; maybe TRBD1 (5 bases). This CDR3 spans 13 amino acids. The germline V and J ends were trimmed by 6 bases and 5 bases, with 10 bases remaining between them. CDR3 sequence (DNA): TGTGCCAGCAGGAGGCAGGGAACCGGGGAGCTGTTTTTT. It specifies CASRRQGTGELFF.

The chain employs TRBV24-1 and TRBJ2-7, with 7 positions matching TRBD1. This CDR3 comprises 11 residues. CDR1 KGHDR and CDR2 SFDVKD come from the germline V gene. The CDR3 DNA follows: TGTGCTCGGGACAGCTCCTACGAGCAGTACTTC. Its protein product is CARDSSYEQYF.

This chain joins TRBV30 and TRBJ1-6; no clear D gene. The V gene's germline CDR1 is GTSNPN and CDR2 SVGIG (reference sequence). The CDR3 loop spans 20 amino acids. V was shortened by 0 bases and J by 0 bases, with 21 bases between the two germline ends. The CDR3 DNA sequence: TGTGCCTGGAGTGTACGGGTCACGAGGGCAAGGAGCTCCTATAATTCACCCCTCCACTTT. This gives the protein CAWSVRVTRARSSYNSPLHF.

Details on this clone: At one of its ends the junction is not consistent with the germline gene, which may arise from a read error. The chain uses TRBV2 and TRBJ2-7; 9 nucleotides align to TRBD2. Germline-derived CDR1 and CDR2 are SNHLY and FYNNEI. The CDR3 totals 15 residues. The CDR3: CASSEWLAGPYGQYF. The CDR3 coding sequence is TGTGCCAGCAGTGAGTGGCTAGCGGGACCCTACGGGCAGTACTTC.

The chain is built from TRBV18 and TRBJ1-2; D is undetermined. The germline V gene encodes CDR1 KGHSH and CDR2 LQKENI. The CDR3 runs 13 residues. The V and J ends lost 5 bases and 5 bases respectively, with 12 bases between them. The CDR3: CASSSTREYGYTF. The CDR3 nucleotides are TGTGCCAGCTCATCGACACGAGAGTATGGCTACACCTTC.

The V and J genes are TRBV3-1 (or the pseudogene TRBV3-2) and TRBJ1-3; D not resolved. The CDR3 is 14 amino acids. Germline V gene lookup returns CDR1 LGHDT and CDR2 YNNKEL (reference sequence). Trimming pared 1 base from V and 0 bases from J, leaving 4 bases between. This chain's CDR3 is CASSQGFSGNTIYF. The CDR3 coding sequence is TGTGCCAGCAGCCAAGGTTTCTCTGGAAACACCATATATTTT.

The chain employs TRBV6-6 and TRBJ2-5; D not resolved. The CDR3 is 10 amino acids. Trimming took 6 bases from V and 5 from J, leaving 4 bases between them. Germline values: CDR1 MNHNY, CDR2 SVGAGI (reference sequence). CDR3 sequence (DNA): TGTGCCAGCAGGAGGGAGACCCAGTACTTC. It yields the protein CASRRETQYF.